This T cell receptor beta chain came from a study of Ad26.COV2.S vaccination and SARS-CoV-2 variants. Study results and caveats: Recipients of either vaccine or placebo displayed similar breadth of non-spike TCRs.

A remark on this clone: Its antigen is not known.

V dropped 6 bases and J dropped 7 bases, with 18 bases sitting between them. The CDR3 length is 14 residues. Germline CDR1 MNHEY, CDR2 SVGEGT. Documented treatment: roughly 18 received Ad26.COV2.S at low or high dose, single or two shots; several received placebo; per-sample allocation not given. Sampling took place 63 days after the first vaccine or placebo injection. Clones were read by immunoSEQ multiplex PCR, and TCRdb kept only the in-frame ones, dropping some. The sample has about 250,000 clones; 70% to 90% are singletons. The rearrangement links TRBV6-2 or TRBV6-3 to TRBJ1-1, with D tentatively TRBD1 (6 bases). The sequenced sample was peripheral blood, obtained in a trial of Ad26.COV2.S vaccine versus placebo. The clonotype originates from a person aged 18-65 years who received the Ad26.COV2.S COVID-19 vaccine or a placebo. The CDR3 spells CASSQTGTSIEAFF. The CDR3 DNA follows: TGTGCCAGCAGCCAAACAGGGACATCAATTGAAGCTTTCTTT.